Listed below are T cell receptor beta chains from one sample, sequenced in a study of T-cell reconstitution after alpha-beta-depleted transplantation in children. TCRdb independently ran MiXCR on the PCR reads; one entry per CDR3 protein. The repertoire includes around 71,000 distinct CDR3 sequences, 6% to 8.5% of them detected once, and 2% to 3% sits in the top ten. The sequenced sample was PBMCs from the stem cell graft donor, obtained from the stem cell graft. These receptors originate from a human donor who donated a stem cell graft to a child with acute lymphoblastic leukemia. Each CDR3 is given without its conserved first and last residue. Not every row has a clone size; where given, it reads once, few, many or a size class.

TRBJ2-1 | many | TRBV6-4 | ASPRAGGAGNEQF
TRBJ1-1 | many | TRBV5-1 | ASSLEVNTEAF
TRBJ1-1 | many | TRBV7-9 | ASSLDGGTPEAF
TRBJ2-5 | few | TRBV21-1 | ASLLGTGLRETQY
TRBJ2-7 | . | TRBV7-8 | ASFGWVFGDRGHEQY
TRBJ1-2 | many | TRBV4-2 | ASSLDKGREYGYT
TRBJ1-6 | many | TRBV5-6 | ASSLGPSRNSPLH
TRBJ2-1 | many | TRBV4-2 | ASSSTSGSFEQF
TRBJ1-4 | . | TRBV7-2 | ASSRSGNGKLF
TRBJ2-7 | many | TRBV4-2 | ASSPGVYEQY
TRBJ2-3 | medium-sized | TRBV6-4 | ASSAGGTDTQY
TRBJ2-1 | . | TRBV4-1 | ASSQEFPGANEQF
TRBJ1-1 | many | TRBV7-9 | ASSLVWVNTEAF